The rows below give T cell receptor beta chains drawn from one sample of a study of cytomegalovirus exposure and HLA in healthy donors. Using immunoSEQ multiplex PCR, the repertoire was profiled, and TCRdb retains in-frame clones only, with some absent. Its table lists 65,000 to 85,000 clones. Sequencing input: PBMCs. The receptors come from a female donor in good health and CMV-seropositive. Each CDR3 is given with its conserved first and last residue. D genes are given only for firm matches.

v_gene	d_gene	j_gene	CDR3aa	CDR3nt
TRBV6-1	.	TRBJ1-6	CASSETGKSPLHF	TGTGCCAGCAGTGAAACAGGGAAATCACCCCTACACTTT
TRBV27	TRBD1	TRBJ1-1	CASSLGQGADTEAFF	TGTGCCAGCAGTTTGGGACAGGGGGCGGACACTGAAGCTTTCTTT
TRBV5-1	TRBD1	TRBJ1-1	CASRPTGYTEAFF	TGCGCCAGCAGACCGACAGGGTACACTGAAGCTTTCTTT
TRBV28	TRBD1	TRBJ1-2	CASRQGTAVYGYTF	TGTGCCAGCAGGCAAGGGACAGCAGTTTATGGCTACACCTTC
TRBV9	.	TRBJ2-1	CASSFTGNPDNEQFF	TGTGCCAGCAGCTTCACAGGGAACCCCGACAATGAGCAGTTCTTC
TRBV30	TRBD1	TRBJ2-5	CAWSGGQGLQGTQYF	TGTGCCTGGAGTGGGGGACAGGGACTCCAAGGGACCCAGTACTTC
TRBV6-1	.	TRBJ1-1	CASSEGGRDWGEDFF	TGTGCCAGCAGTGAAGGTGGAAGGGATTGGGGAGAGGATTTCTTT
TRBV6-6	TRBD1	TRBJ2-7	CASSYPKTGESYEQYF	TGTGCCAGCAGTTACCCAAAGACAGGGGAATCCTACGAGCAGTACTTC
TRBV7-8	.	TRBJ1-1	CASSFDSISEAFF	TGTGCCAGCAGCTTTGACTCCATATCTGAAGCTTTCTTT
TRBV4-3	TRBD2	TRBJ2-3	CASSQGRRVVSGGTDTQYF	TGCGCCAGCAGCCAAGGCCGTCGTGTCGTGAGCGGGGGGACAGATACGCAGTATTTT
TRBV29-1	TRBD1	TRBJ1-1	CSVALGQTNTEAFF	TGCAGCGTCGCGTTGGGACAGACCAACACTGAAGCTTTCTTT
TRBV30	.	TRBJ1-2	CAWSVDRTYGYTF	TGTGCCTGGAGTGTAGACAGAACCTATGGCTACACCTTC
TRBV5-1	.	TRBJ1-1	CASSLGDYRNTEAFF	TGCGCCAGCAGCTTAGGGGACTATCGGAACACTGAAGCTTTCTTT
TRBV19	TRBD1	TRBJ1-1	CASSIRQGARSEAFF	TGTGCCAGTAGTATCCGGCAGGGGGCGAGGAGTGAAGCTTTCTTT
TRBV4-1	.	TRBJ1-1	CASSQEGMNTEAFF	TGCGCCAGCAGCCAAGAGGGCATGAACACTGAAGCTTTCTTT
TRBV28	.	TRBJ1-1	CASSPARGHIIREAFF	TGTGCCAGCAGTCCCGCCAGGGGACATATTATCAGGGAAGCTTTCTTT
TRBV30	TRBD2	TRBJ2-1	CAWSVSLGRGYEQFF	TGTGCCTGGAGTGTAAGCCTGGGGCGGGGGTATGAGCAGTTCTTC
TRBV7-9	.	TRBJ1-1	CASKREMNTEAFF	TGTGCCAGCAAGCGGGAGATGAACACTGAAGCTTTCTTT
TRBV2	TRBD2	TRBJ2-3	CASSAGLAAEIDTQYF	TGTGCCAGCAGTGCTGGGCTAGCGGCCGAGATTGATACGCAGTATTTT
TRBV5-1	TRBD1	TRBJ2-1	CASSLGGTGSYNEQFF	TGCGCCAGCAGCTTGGGTGGGACAGGGTCGTACAATGAGCAGTTCTTC
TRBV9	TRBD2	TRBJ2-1	CASSVDGTRTGGNEQFF	TGTGCCAGCAGCGTAGATGGGACTAGGACCGGAGGCAATGAGCAGTTCTTC
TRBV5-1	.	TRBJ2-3	CASSKDKFTDTQYF	TGCGCCAGCAGTAAGGACAAGTTCACAGATACGCAGTATTTT
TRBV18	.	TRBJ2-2	CASSPIGSANTGELFF	TGTGCCAGCTCACCGATCGGGTCCGCGAACACCGGGGAGCTGTTTTTT
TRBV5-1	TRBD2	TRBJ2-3	CASETSGGSTDTQYF	TGCGCCAGCGAGACTAGCGGGGGATCCACAGATACGCAGTATTTT
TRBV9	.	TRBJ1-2	CASSVGPGTRGYTF	TGTGCCAGCAGCGTAGGTCCCGGGACTCGGGGCTACACCTTC
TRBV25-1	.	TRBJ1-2	CASSDDSKQRTF	TGTGCCAGCAGTGACGATTCGAAGCAGCGCACCTTC
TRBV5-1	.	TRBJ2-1	CASSLEVRVNEQFF	TGCGCCAGCAGCTTAGAGGTCAGGGTGAATGAGCAGTTCTTC
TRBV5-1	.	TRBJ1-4	CASSGASSATNEKLFF	TGCGCCAGCAGCGGAGCTAGCTCCGCAACTAATGAAAAACTGTTTTTT
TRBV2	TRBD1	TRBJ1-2	CASTYYRTGDGYTF	TGTGCCAGCACCTATTACCGGACAGGGGATGGCTACACCTTC
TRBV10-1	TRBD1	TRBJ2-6	CASSESEQGFSGANVLTF	TGCGCCAGCAGTGAGTCTGAACAGGGGTTCTCCGGGGCCAACGTCCTGACTTTC
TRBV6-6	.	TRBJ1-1	CASGTGEAFF	TGTGCCAGCGGTACGGGTGAAGCTTTCTTT
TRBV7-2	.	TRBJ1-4	CASSKQTSSREKLFF	TGTGCCAGCAGCAAACAGACGAGCAGCAGGGAAAAACTGTTTTTT
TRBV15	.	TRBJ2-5	CATSRDYEEVETQYF	TGTGCCACCAGCAGAGATTATGAGGAAGTGGAGACCCAGTACTTC
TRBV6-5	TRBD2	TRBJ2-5	CASSSSSGGLQETQYF	TGTGCCAGCAGTTCCTCTAGCGGGGGGTTACAAGAGACCCAGTACTTC
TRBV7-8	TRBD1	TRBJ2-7	CASSFDRVLSAYEQYF	TGTGCCAGCAGCTTTGACAGGGTCCTAAGCGCCTACGAGCAGTACTTC
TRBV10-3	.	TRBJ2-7	CAISVRYEQYF	TGTGCCATCAGTGTTAGATACGAGCAGTACTTC
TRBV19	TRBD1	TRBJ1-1	CASRLKRDRGRLTEAFF	TGTGCCAGTAGGCTTAAAAGGGACAGGGGGCGATTAACTGAAGCTTTCTTT
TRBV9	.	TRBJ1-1	CASSRKGSNTEAFF	TGTGCCAGCAGCAGAAAGGGGTCGAACACTGAAGCTTTCTTT
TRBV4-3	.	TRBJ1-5	CASSQDIGGINQPQHF	TGCGCCAGCAGCCAAGATATCGGAGGGATAAATCAGCCCCAGCATTTT
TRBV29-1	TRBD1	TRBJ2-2	CSVPGQINTGELFF	TGCAGCGTCCCGGGACAGATAAACACCGGGGAGCTGTTTTTT
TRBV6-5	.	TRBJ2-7	CASSRTPESAYEQYF	TGTGCCAGCAGTCGGACTCCGGAAAGCGCCTACGAGCAGTACTTC
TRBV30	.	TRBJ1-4	CAWSGQGNEKLFF	TGTGCCTGGAGTGGCCAGGGGAATGAAAAACTGTTTTTT
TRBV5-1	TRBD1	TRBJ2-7	CASSSDRDRRGYEQYF	TGCGCCAGCAGCTCCGACAGGGACCGACGGGGCTACGAGCAGTACTTC
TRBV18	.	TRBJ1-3	CASSPPWAGGNTIYF	TGTGCCAGCTCACCACCGTGGGCAGGAGGAAACACCATATATTTT
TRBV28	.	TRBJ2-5	CASITRGTGEQYF	TGTGCCAGCATTACTAGAGGGACGGGGGAGCAGTACTTC
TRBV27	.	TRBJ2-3	CASSFLGGSTDTQYF	TGTGCCAGCAGTTTCCTCGGGGGAAGCACAGATACGCAGTATTTT
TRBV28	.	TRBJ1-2	CASIPSVGQGYGYTF	TGTGCCAGCATTCCCTCCGTTGGGCAGGGCTATGGCTACACCTTC
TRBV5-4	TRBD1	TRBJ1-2	CASSPVQGGRRYGYTF	TGTGCCAGCAGCCCGGTCCAAGGGGGCAGGCGCTATGGCTACACCTTC
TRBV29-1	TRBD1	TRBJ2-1	CSVDQGVSYNEQFF	TGCAGCGTTGATCAGGGGGTCTCCTACAATGAGCAGTTCTTC